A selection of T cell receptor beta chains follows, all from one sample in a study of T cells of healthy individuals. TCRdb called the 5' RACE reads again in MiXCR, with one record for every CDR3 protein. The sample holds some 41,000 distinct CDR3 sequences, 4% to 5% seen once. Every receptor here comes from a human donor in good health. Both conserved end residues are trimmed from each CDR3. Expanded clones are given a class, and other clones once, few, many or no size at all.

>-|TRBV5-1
ASGWTSGQQETQY
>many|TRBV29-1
SVGPATNEKLF
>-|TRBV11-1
ASSLGSETDTQY
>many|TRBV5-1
ASSPGQSLGANVLT
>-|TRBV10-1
ASSESYSSSYEQY
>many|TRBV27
ASGSVGQLNSPLH
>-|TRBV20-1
SALASGEAYEQY
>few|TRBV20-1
SAIRRLATSTDTQY
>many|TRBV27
ASSLGSGGSGYT
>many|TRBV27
ASSEQGNPYEQY
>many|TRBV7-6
ASAGGVSGNTIY
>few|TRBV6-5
ASSYSKRSWSKNIQY
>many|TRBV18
ASSPGTGGGHEQY
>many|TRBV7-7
ASSQSGARTDTQY
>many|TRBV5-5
ASTRTPGLATSNTGELF
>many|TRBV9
ASSVSISVSYNEQF
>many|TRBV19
ASSMNGQGRQPQH
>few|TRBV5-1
ASSARQGLAKNIQY
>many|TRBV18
ASSPPGGFSYEQY
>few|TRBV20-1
SAKTPTSGETDTQY
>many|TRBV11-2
ASSMGGVASYNEQF
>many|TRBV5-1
ASSLSGTGNSNYGYT